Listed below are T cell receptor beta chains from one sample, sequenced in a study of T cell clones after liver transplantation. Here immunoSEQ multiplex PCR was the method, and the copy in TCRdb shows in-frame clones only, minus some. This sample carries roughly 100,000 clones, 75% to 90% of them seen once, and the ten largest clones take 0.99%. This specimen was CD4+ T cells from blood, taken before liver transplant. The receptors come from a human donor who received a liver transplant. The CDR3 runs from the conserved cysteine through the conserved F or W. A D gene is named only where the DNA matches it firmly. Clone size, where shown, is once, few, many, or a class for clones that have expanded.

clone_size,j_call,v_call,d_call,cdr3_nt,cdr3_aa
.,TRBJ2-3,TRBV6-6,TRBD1,TGTGCCAGCAGCTTCGGACAGGGGGCCTCAGATACGCAGTATTTT,CASSFGQGASDTQYF
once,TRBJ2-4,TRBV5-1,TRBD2,TGCGCCAGCAGCTTGGGGCCGGGACTAGCGGGGAAAAACATTCAGTACTTC,CASSLGPGLAGKNIQYF
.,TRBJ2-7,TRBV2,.,TGTGCCACCTCAGCCCGACTAGTCTACGAGCAGTACTTC,CATSARLVYEQYF
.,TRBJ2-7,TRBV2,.,TGTGCCAGCAGTCCCGACAGGAATTCCTACGAGCAGTACTTC,CASSPDRNSYEQYF
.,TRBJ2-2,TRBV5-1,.,TGCGCCAGCAGCTTGGCCCGGCCGGCGAACACCGGGGAGCTGTTTTTT,CASSLARPANTGELFF
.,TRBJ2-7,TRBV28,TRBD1,TGTGCCAGCAGCGAGACAGGGGGCGGGTGGTACGAGCAGTACTTC,CASSETGGGWYEQYF
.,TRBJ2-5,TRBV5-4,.,TGTGCCAGCAGCCAAACGGGGGCTACAGAGACCCAGTACTTC,CASSQTGATETQYF
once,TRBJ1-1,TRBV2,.,TGTGCCAGCAGTTTCTACAGGGTCACTGAAGCTTTCTTT,CASSFYRVTEAFF
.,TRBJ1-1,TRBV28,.,TGTGCCAGCAGTCGTGGGGGGGAGCAAAACACTGAAGCTTTCTTT,CASSRGGEQNTEAFF
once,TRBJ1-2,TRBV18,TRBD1,TGTGCCAGCTCACCGGAACAGGGGCGGTCTTACTATGGCTACACCTTC,CASSPEQGRSYYGYTF
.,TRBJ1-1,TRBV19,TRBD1,TGTGCCAGTAGCAAACGGGACAGACTGAACACTGAAGCTTTCTTT,CASSKRDRLNTEAFF
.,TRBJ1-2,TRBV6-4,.,TGTGCCAGCAGTGCCCCCGGGGGATGGGGCTACACCTTC,CASSAPGGWGYTF
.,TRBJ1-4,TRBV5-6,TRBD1,TGTGCCAGCAGCTACAGACAGGGTGCAAAACTGTTTTTT,CASSYRQGAKLFF
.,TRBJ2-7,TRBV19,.,TGTGCCAGTAGTATAGAGACGGGAACCAGCTCCTACGAGCAGTACTTC,CASSIETGTSSYEQYF
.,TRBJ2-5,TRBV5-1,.,TGCGCCAGCGCCGGATTGAGGGCGGAGACCCAGTACTTC,CASAGLRAETQYF
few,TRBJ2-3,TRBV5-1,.,TGCGCCAGCAGCCTCTTTATGGATACGCAGTATTTT,CASSLFMDTQYF
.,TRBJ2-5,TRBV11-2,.,TGTGCCAGCAGCTTCCATAAAGAGACCCAGTACTTC,CASSFHKETQYF
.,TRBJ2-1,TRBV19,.,TGTGCCAGTAGTATAGGTCGGGGTACCTACAATGAGCAGTTCTTC,CASSIGRGTYNEQFF
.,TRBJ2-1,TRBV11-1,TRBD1,TGTGCCAGCAGCCCCGGACAGGGCCGTTTCGCGTTCTTC,CASSPGQGRFAFF
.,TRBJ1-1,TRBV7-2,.,TGTGCGAGCGGGGGGACGGTGGAAGCTTTCTTT,CASGGTVEAFF
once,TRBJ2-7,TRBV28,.,TGTGCCAGCAGTTTAGCTAGGACGGGGACCGCCTACGAGCAGTACTTC,CASSLARTGTAYEQYF
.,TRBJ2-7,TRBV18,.,TGTGCCAGCTCACGTCATGAGGGCTACGAGCAGTACTTC,CASSRHEGYEQYF
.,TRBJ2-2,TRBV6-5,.,TGTGCCAGCAGTTATAGGGACCCTCGGGCAGCCGGGGAGCTGTTTTTT,CASSYRDPRAAGELFF
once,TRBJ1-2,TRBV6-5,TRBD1,TGTGCCAGCAGTGGAGGGACAGGCCCCCGAGGCTACACCTTC,CASSGGTGPRGYTF
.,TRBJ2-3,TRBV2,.,TGTGCCAGCAATATAAACCGTTTTTGGTATTTT,CASNINRFWYF
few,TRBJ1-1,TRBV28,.,TGTGCCAGCAGCCAGAACACTGAAGCTTTCTTT,CASSQNTEAFF
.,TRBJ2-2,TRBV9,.,TGTGCCAGCAGCGTAGAAGATAGCGGTACCGGGGAGCTGTTTTTT,CASSVEDSGTGELFF
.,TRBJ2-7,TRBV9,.,TGTGCCAGCAGCGTGGGCAGCGGTGGGGCCTACGAGCAGTACTTC,CASSVGSGGAYEQYF
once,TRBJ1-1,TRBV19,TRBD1,TGTGCCAGTAGCAGTCGGACAGGGGGAAGAGGGAACACTGAAGCTTTCTTT,CASSSRTGGRGNTEAFF
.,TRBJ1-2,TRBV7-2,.,TGTGCCAGCAGCTTTAACCCGGACAGTGTGATTGTGGCAAGCTATGGCTACACCTTC,CASSFNPDSVIVASYGYTF